The 14 T cell receptor beta chains below were found in one sample sequenced in a study of blood T cell repertoires in COVID-19. Clones were read by immunoSEQ multiplex PCR, and TCRdb kept only the in-frame ones, dropping some. The data show approximately 140,000 clones, about 81% seen once. Material: peripheral blood. All receptors come from a woman of 80 years or more with acute or convalescent COVID-19.

The rearrangement joins TRBV5-8 to TRBJ1-5; D is perhaps TRBD1 (5 bases). There are 14 residues in the CDR3. Germline CDR1 reads SGHTS; CDR2 reads YDEGEE. Trimming took 4 bases from V and 3 from J, leaving 11 bases between them. CDR3 nucleotide sequence: TGTGCCAGCAGCCCAAGACAGAACAATCAGCCCCAGCATTTT. It codes for CASSPRQNNQPQHF.

The gene calls are TRBV5-4 and TRBJ2-7; D may be TRBD1 (6 bases). Trimming cost V 0 bases and J 2 bases, with 12 bases left between them. The V gene's germline CDR1 is SGHNT and CDR2 YYREEE (reference sequence). The CDR3 runs 15 residues. The CDR3 reads CASSLGTALTYEQYF. DNA for the CDR3: TGTGCCAGCAGCTTGGGGACAGCCTTAACCTACGAGCAGTACTTC.

The chain recombines TRBV4-3 with TRBJ2-7; the match to TRBD1 covers 9 bases. In germline, CDR1 is LGHNA, CDR2 YSLEER. The V and J ends lost 0 bases and 4 bases, in that order; junction bases with no gene match: 7. The CDR3 spans 16 residues. The CDR3 here is CASSQDGGQGRYEQYF. CDR3 sequence (DNA): TGCGCCAGCAGCCAAGATGGGGGACAGGGACGGTACGAGCAGTACTTC.

V usage is TRBV7-9 and J usage is TRBJ1-6; TRBD1 aligns across 9 bases. The CDR3 is 15 amino acids. Losses at the gene ends were 4 bases for V and 6 bases for J; bases not matched to a gene: 4. In germline, CDR1 is SEHNR, CDR2 FQNEAQ (reference sequence). The chain's CDR3 is CASSSPGQGNSPLHF. In DNA, the CDR3 is TGTGCCAGCAGCTCCCCGGGACAGGGTAATTCACCCCTCCACTTT.

This rearrangement joins TRBV6-2 or TRBV6-3 to TRBJ2-5; TRBD2 matches 11 bases. CDR3 size: 16 residues. Trimming took 2 bases from V and 2 from J; bases not matched to a gene: 4. The germline V gene encodes CDR1 MNHEY and CDR2 SVGEGT. Here the CDR3 DNA reads TGTGCCAGCAGTTACCAGCTAGCGGGAGGACAAGAGACCCAGTACTTC. This sequence encodes CASSYQLAGGQETQYF.

The chain uses TRBV25-1 and TRBJ1-2; D is possibly TRBD1 (5 bases). The germline gives CDR1 MGHDK, CDR2 SYGVNS. Trimming stripped 0 bases from V and 4 bases from J, with 12 bases between. This CDR3 is 15 amino acids long. CDR3 amino acids: CASSEYGGSRYGYTF. The CDR3 DNA reads as TGTGCCAGCAGTGAATATGGGGGGAGTCGCTATGGCTACACCTTC.

This chain connects TRBV30 to TRBJ1-3; possibly TRBD1 for D (5 bases). This CDR3 has 12 residues. Trimming shortened V by 8 bases and J by 1 base, and 9 bases separated the two germline ends. The germline V gene has CDR1 GTSNPN and CDR2 SVGIG (reference sequence). CDR3 nucleotide sequence: TGTGCCGGGACGCGTTCTGGAAACACCATATATTTT. It specifies CAGTRSGNTIYF. The full variable domain, in which reference TRBV30 and TRBJ1-3 provide the parts outside the CDR3, is SQTIHQWPATLVQPVGSPLSLECTVEGTSNPNLYWYRQAAGRGLQLLFYSVGIGQISSEVPQNLSASRPQDRQFILSSKKLLLSDSGFYLCAGTRSGNTIYFGEGSWLTVV.

The chain is built from TRBV30 and TRBJ1-4; TRBD1 aligns across 9 bases. Germline CDR1 and CDR2: GTSNPN and SVGIG (reference sequence). V gave up 3 bases and J gave up 8 bases; unmatched junction bases: 7. CDR3 size: 14 residues. The CDR3 bases are TGTGCCTGGAGCTCCGGGACAGGGTACGAAAAACTGTTTTTT. Translation: CAWSSGTGYEKLFF.

The chain couples TRBV2 to TRBJ2-1; a weak D match, TRBD2 (5 bases). Germline assignment: CDR1 SNHLY and CDR2 FYNNEI. V dropped 6 bases and J dropped 8 bases, with 11 bases sitting between them. This CDR3 contains 12 residues. CDR3 residues: CASRVIGDEQFF. The CDR3 bases are TGTGCCAGCAGGGTCATCGGGGATGAGCAGTTCTTC.

This chain connects TRBV7-2 to TRBJ2-7; the match to TRBD2 covers 10 bases. Germline trimming cut 1 base from V and 2 bases from J; bases unmatched to any gene: 5. In germline, CDR1 is SGHTA, CDR2 FQGNSA. The CDR3 consists of 16 residues. CDR3: CASSLGRSGRAYEQYF. Written as DNA, the CDR3 is TGTGCCAGCAGCTTAGGTCGAAGCGGGAGGGCCTACGAGCAGTACTTC.

J is TRBJ2-3 and V is TRBV19, with D possibly matching TRBD2 (6 bases). This CDR3 is 15 amino acids long. Germline V gene sequence: CDR1 LNHDA, CDR2 SQIVND (reference sequence). The ends were cut back, 3 bases at V and 3 bases at J, with 13 bases in the middle. The CDR3 DNA reads TGTGCCAGTAGTATCGCTAGCGTGGTTACAGATACGCAGTATTTT. Its protein product is CASSIASVVTDTQYF.

The chain couples TRBV24-1 to TRBJ2-3; 7 nucleotides agree with TRBD2. V was pared by 6 bases and J by 5 bases, with 4 bases of the junction left unmatched. The CDR3 loop spans 13 amino acids. The germline V gene encodes CDR1 KGHDR and CDR2 SFDVKD. The CDR3 sequence: CATSTGGRDTQYF. As DNA, the CDR3 is TGTGCCACCAGTACCGGGGGGAGAGATACGCAGTATTTT.

Only a few counts were recorded for this clone. The chain links TRBV6-5 to TRBJ1-2; D gene ambiguous. The V and J ends lost 5 bases and 2 bases respectively, with 9 bases between them. This CDR3 has 13 amino acids. Germline CDR1 reads MNHEY; CDR2 reads SVGAGI. The CDR3 coding sequence is TGTGCCAGCAGTAGTAACAGCAACTATGGCTACACCTTC. Translation: CASSSNSNYGYTF.

This clone was seen once. The chain carries TRBV9 and TRBJ1-1; TRBD1 is a possible D gene (5 bases). Germline CDR1 SGDLS, CDR2 YYNGEE. The CDR3 has 13 residues. V was shortened by 4 bases and J by 5 bases, with 12 bases between the two germline ends. The CDR3 is CASSPWGRTEAFF. CDR3 sequence (DNA): TGTGCCAGCAGCCCATGGGGGAGGACTGAAGCTTTCTTT.